The 20 T cell receptor beta chains below all came from one sample that was sequenced in a study of beta chain features in type 1 diabetes (dated by TCRdb to 2017 to 2018). Receptor amplification or capture employed the immunoSEQ multiplex PCR assay. The High Capacity cDNA Reverse Transcription Kit was used to reverse transcribe all of the isolated RNA, meaning that expressed TCRB transcripts were what got sequenced. TCRdb provides this immuneACCESS table in a form limited to in-frame rearrangements. Some clones are lacking; in checked studies, under half of them reflect an unresolved V gene, and why the rest are absent is not known. The sample table holds roughly 230,000 clones, of which 9.6% were seen once. The leading ten clones occupy 0.034% of the sample. The source material was naive CD4+ T cells from blood. The cell subset or site label for this specimen denotes: true naive CD4+ T cells. The receptors were gathered from a woman in her late teens or twenties in good health.

There are a few counts of this clone. The chain links TRBV18 to TRBJ1-5; 7 positions match TRBD1. The CDR3 is made up of 14 amino acids. V lost 5 bases and J lost 1; bases outside the gene matches: 2. Germline lookup yields CDR1 KGHSH and CDR2 LQKENI. CDR3 DNA: TGTGCCAGCTCAAAACAGGGGAGCAATCAGCCCCAGCATTTT. Translating gives CASSKQGSNQPQHF.

This clone came up a few times. The chain recombines TRBV7-2 with TRBJ1-5; 9 bases agree with TRBD1. Germline lookup yields CDR1 SGHTA and CDR2 FQGNSA. V was pared by 5 bases and J by 5 bases, with 7 bases of the junction left unmatched. CDR3 length: 15 amino acids. The CDR3 here is CASSSGTGRYQPQHF. The DNA of the CDR3 is TGTGCCAGCAGCAGCGGGACAGGGAGATATCAGCCCCAGCATTTT.

The CDR3 DNA follows: TGTGCCAGCAGCCCCGGGACACCATATAGCAATCAGCCCCAGCATTTT. Protein product: CASSPGTPYSNQPQHF. This chain joins TRBV7-9 and TRBJ1-5; weak D call: TRBD1 (6 bases). Germline V gene lookup returns CDR1 SEHNR and CDR2 FQNEAQ (reference sequence). Trimming removed 5 bases at V and 0 bases at J, with 14 bases between. This CDR3 has 16 amino acids. The full variable domain, with the rest looked up from reference TRBV7-9 and TRBJ1-5, is DTGVSQNPRHKITKRGQNVTFRCDPISEHNRLYWYRQTLGQGPEFLTYFQNEAQLEKSRLLSDRFSAERPKGSFSTLEIQRTEQGDSAMYLCASSPGTPYSNQPQHFGDGTRLSIL.

V and J are TRBV28 and TRBJ1-2; a possible D gene is TRBD1 (6 bases). Trimming left V 5 bases short and J 2 bases short, with 9 bases between. The germline V gene has CDR1 MDHEN and CDR2 SYDVKM. The CDR3 sequence is 13 residues long. CDR3 loop: CASSKTGNYGYTF. The CDR3 coding sequence is TGTGCCAGCAGTAAAACAGGGAACTATGGCTACACCTTC.

In its sample, this clone was seen a few times. The chain uses TRBV2 and TRBJ2-1, with 8 bases matching TRBD1. V trimming: 7 bases; J trimming: 1 base; junction bases outside the gene matches: 6. CDR3 length: 15 amino acids. Germline CDR1 and CDR2: SNHLY and FYNNEI. CDR3 nucleotide sequence: TGTGCCAGCATGCCAACAGGGGGTTCCTACAATGAGCAGTTCTTC. Amino acids: CASMPTGGSYNEQFF.

This clone has only a few counts. The chain combines TRBV18 with TRBJ2-5; tentatively, D is TRBD1 (6 bases). Trimming removed 6 bases at V and 11 bases at J, with 19 bases between. From germline, CDR1 is KGHSH and CDR2 LQKENI. The CDR3 totals 13 residues. CDR3 sequence: CASSLKQGNEQYF. In DNA, the CDR3 is TGTGCCAGCTCGCTGAAACAGGGTAATGAGCAGTACTTC.

The chain couples TRBV15 to TRBJ1-2, with TRBD1 identical over 12 bases. CDR3 length equals 15 residues. Germline V lookup: CDR1 LNHNV, CDR2 YYDKDF (reference sequence). J lost 7 bases, V lost 3 bases, and 6 bases had no gene match. Here the CDR3 DNA reads TGTGCCACCAGCAGTGGGACAGGGGGCCATGGTGGCTACACCTTC. Encoded protein: CATSSGTGGHGGYTF.

The chain uses TRBV5-8 and TRBJ1-1; D perhaps matches TRBD1 (5 bases). V was pared by 4 bases and J by 5 bases, with 12 bases between. The CDR3 contains 13 residues. Germline-derived CDR1 and CDR2 are SGHTS and YDEGEE. CDR3 bases: TGTGCCAGCAGCCTGAGGCGGGGGACTGAAGCTTTCTTT. It is translated as CASSLRRGTEAFF. The full variable domain, with the rest looked up from reference TRBV5-8 and TRBJ1-1, is EAGVTQSPTHLIKTRGQQATLRCSPISGHTSVYWYQQALGLGLQFLLWYDEGEERNRGNFPPRFSGRQFPNYSSELNVNALELEDSALYLCASSLRRGTEAFFGQGTRLTVV.

The chain uses TRBV7-6 and TRBJ2-1; 9 bases match TRBD2. The CDR3 runs to 16 residues. The V and J ends lost 0 bases and 6 bases, in that order; junction bases with no gene match: 6. Germline V gene lookup returns CDR1 SGHVS and CDR2 FNYEAQ. CDR3 loop: CASSLALAGVSNEQFF. DNA of the CDR3: TGTGCCAGCAGCTTAGCATTAGCGGGAGTCTCCAATGAGCAGTTCTTC.

This clone was found a few times. The rearrangement links TRBV21-1 to TRBJ2-1; the table's D call of TRBD2 was not tested on the DNA. TRBV21-1 is given as a pseudogene. The CDR3 has 19 residues. CDR3 DNA: TGTGCCAGCAGCCTAATACTAGCGGGGGGGCCTGATCTTTACAATGAGCAGTTCTTC. Encoded protein: CASSLILAGGPDLYNEQFF.

This chain joins TRBV7-9 and TRBJ2-2, with 9 bases identical to TRBD2. Germline CDR1 SEHNR, CDR2 FQNEAQ (reference sequence). The V segment lost 6 bases and the J segment 2 bases; nucleotides outside the gene matches: 7. The CDR3 has 16 amino acids. The CDR3 is CASSPGTSRNTGELFF. DNA for the CDR3: TGTGCCAGCAGTCCGGGGACTAGCCGAAACACCGGGGAGCTGTTTTTT.

CDR3 bases: TGTGCCAGCAGCTTGGCGGGACAGGGGAGGGGAACCTATGGCTACACCTTC. This codes for CASSLAGQGRGTYGYTF. V gene TRBV5-4 combines with J gene TRBJ1-2; 10 nucleotides line up with TRBD1. The length of the CDR3 is 17 residues. V was clipped by 0 bases and J by 4 bases; unmatched bases: 9. Germline V CDR1 and CDR2: SGHNT, YYREEE (reference sequence).

The chain joins TRBV5-5 to TRBJ2-7; 7 bases match TRBD1. The CDR3 covers 12 residues. The V gene end was trimmed by 4 bases and the J gene end by 3 bases; junction bases not matched to a gene: 1. Germline CDR1 and CDR2: SGHKS and YYEKEE (reference sequence). The CDR3, as DNA: TGTGCCAGCAGCCGGGACAGCTACGAGCAGTACTTC. Amino acid sequence: CASSRDSYEQYF.

The chain employs TRBV5-1 and TRBJ1-1; 7 nucleotides align to TRBD1. The CDR3 is made up of 14 amino acids. J was trimmed by 6 bases and V by 2 bases; bases with no gene match: 7. CDR1 is SGHRS and CDR2 is YFSETQ in the germline V gene. CDR3 in amino acids: CASSLRQGLPEAFF. Here the CDR3 DNA reads TGCGCCAGCAGCTTACGACAGGGTCTCCCTGAAGCTTTCTTT.

This chain joins TRBV9 and TRBJ2-1, with 10 bases identical to TRBD2. Trimming took 7 bases from V and 3 from J; bases not matched to a gene: 13. Germline values: CDR1 SGDLS, CDR2 YYNGEE. The CDR3 loop spans 17 amino acids. CDR3 region: CASGETGLAEYYNEQFF. The CDR3 DNA is TGTGCCAGCGGGGAGACTGGACTAGCGGAGTACTACAATGAGCAGTTCTTC.

Only a few counts were recorded for this clone. The chain is built from TRBV7-9 and TRBJ1-3, with D hard to call. The V and J ends lost 1 base and 8 bases respectively, with 12 bases between them. Germline CDR1 SEHNR, CDR2 FQNEAQ (reference sequence). This CDR3 comprises 14 residues. CDR3: CASSLDRVQDTIYF. CDR3 in DNA: TGTGCCAGCAGCTTAGATCGGGTACAAGACACCATATATTTT. The variable domain in full, with the rest retrieved from reference TRBV7-9 and TRBJ1-3, is DTGVSQNPRHKITKRGQNVTFRCDPISEHNRLYWYRQTLGQGPEFLTYFQNEAQLEKSRLLSDRFSAERPKGSFSTLEIQRTEQGDSAMYLCASSLDRVQDTIYFGEGSWLTVV.

The rearrangement uses TRBV11-2 and TRBJ2-5; unclear D gene. Trimming took 3 bases from V and 5 from J, leaving 4 bases between them. This CDR3 is 11 amino acids long. Germline V lookup: CDR1 SGHAT, CDR2 FQNNGV. CDR3 residues: CASSLGETQYF. CDR3 in DNA: TGTGCCAGCAGCTTGGGCGAGACCCAGTACTTC.

The chain employs TRBV19 and TRBJ1-5; the match to TRBD1 covers 7 bases. The CDR3 is made up of 14 amino acids. Trimming at V came to 7 bases and at J to 4 bases, leaving 7 bases not matched to a gene. Germline V CDR1 and CDR2: LNHDA, SQIVND (reference sequence). This CDR3 is CASTQGQRNQPQHF. In DNA, the CDR3 is TGTGCCAGTACCCAGGGACAGAGAAATCAGCCCCAGCATTTT.

This chain connects TRBV7-2 to TRBJ2-1, with 12 bases fitting TRBD2. CDR1 is SGHTA, CDR2 FQGNSA, per germline. V shed 1 base, J shed 4 bases, and the junction held 8 bases outside the gene matches. This CDR3 spans 18 amino acids. The CDR3 here is CASSLDRLAGAGYNEQFF. CDR3 in DNA: TGTGCCAGCAGCTTAGATCGACTAGCGGGAGCGGGGTACAATGAGCAGTTCTTC. Based on the CDR3 plus reference TRBV7-2 and TRBJ2-1, the full variable domain is GAGVSQSPSNKVTEKGKDVELRCDPISGHTALYWYRQSLGQGLEFLIYFQGNSAPDKSGLPSDRFSAERTGGSVSTLTIQRTQQEDSAVYLCASSLDRLAGAGYNEQFFGPGTRLTVL.

The chain is built from TRBV5-1 and TRBJ1-4; 11 bases match TRBD1. V lost 3 bases and J lost 10; bases outside the gene matches: 5. The CDR3 covers 14 residues. Germline lookup yields CDR1 SGHRS and CDR2 YFSETQ. CDR3 bases: TGCGCCAGCAGCTCGGGACAGGGGGTGCGAAAACTGTTTTTT. Translated, it gives CASSSGQGVRKLFF.